One TCR beta chain is described in this entry. Germline CDR1 is SQVTM and CDR2 is ANQGSEA. The CDR3 consists of 12 residues. The germline V and J ends were trimmed by 7 bases and 0 bases, with 10 bases remaining between them. This sample was taken from a study of shared T cell receptors in the human thymus. Data came from immunoSEQ multiplex PCR; TCRdb stores just in-frame clones and leaves some out. The sample records 720,000 or so clones, 70% to 90% being singletons. This sample also belongs to another study, concerning human thymus T cells.

The gene calls are TRBV29-1 and TRBJ2-7; D uncertain. The material sequenced was thymocytes. The TCR originated in a girl less than two years old with a congenital heart defect. The CDR3 sequence is CSASTVSYEQYF. CDR3 DNA sequence: TGCAGCGCCTCCACAGTCTCCTACGAGCAGTACTTC.